This T cell receptor (beta chain) was obtained from a study of preoperative IRX-2 immunotherapy in early breast cancer. Assay used: immunoSEQ multiplex PCR; TCRdb lists only in-frame clones, some missing. The table has about 13,000 clones, approximately 90% seen once; the top ten hold around 28%. The treatment is: preoperative locoregional IRX-2 cytokine immunotherapy. This phase Ib study tested locoregional IRX-2 cytokine immunotherapy given before surgery. This material was collected from a patient treated with IRX-2 immunotherapy. This receptor was obtained from a human donor with breast cancer.

The CDR3 coding sequence is TGCAGTGCTGCCCGGAGCACTGAAGCTTTCTTT. Translating it yields CSAARSTEAFF. The chain combines TRBV20-1 with TRBJ1-1; unclear D gene. With 5 bases removed from V and 4 bases from J, the gap between germline ends came to 8 bases. CDR3 length equals 11 residues. CDR1 DFQATT and CDR2 SNEGSKA come from the germline V gene (reference sequence).